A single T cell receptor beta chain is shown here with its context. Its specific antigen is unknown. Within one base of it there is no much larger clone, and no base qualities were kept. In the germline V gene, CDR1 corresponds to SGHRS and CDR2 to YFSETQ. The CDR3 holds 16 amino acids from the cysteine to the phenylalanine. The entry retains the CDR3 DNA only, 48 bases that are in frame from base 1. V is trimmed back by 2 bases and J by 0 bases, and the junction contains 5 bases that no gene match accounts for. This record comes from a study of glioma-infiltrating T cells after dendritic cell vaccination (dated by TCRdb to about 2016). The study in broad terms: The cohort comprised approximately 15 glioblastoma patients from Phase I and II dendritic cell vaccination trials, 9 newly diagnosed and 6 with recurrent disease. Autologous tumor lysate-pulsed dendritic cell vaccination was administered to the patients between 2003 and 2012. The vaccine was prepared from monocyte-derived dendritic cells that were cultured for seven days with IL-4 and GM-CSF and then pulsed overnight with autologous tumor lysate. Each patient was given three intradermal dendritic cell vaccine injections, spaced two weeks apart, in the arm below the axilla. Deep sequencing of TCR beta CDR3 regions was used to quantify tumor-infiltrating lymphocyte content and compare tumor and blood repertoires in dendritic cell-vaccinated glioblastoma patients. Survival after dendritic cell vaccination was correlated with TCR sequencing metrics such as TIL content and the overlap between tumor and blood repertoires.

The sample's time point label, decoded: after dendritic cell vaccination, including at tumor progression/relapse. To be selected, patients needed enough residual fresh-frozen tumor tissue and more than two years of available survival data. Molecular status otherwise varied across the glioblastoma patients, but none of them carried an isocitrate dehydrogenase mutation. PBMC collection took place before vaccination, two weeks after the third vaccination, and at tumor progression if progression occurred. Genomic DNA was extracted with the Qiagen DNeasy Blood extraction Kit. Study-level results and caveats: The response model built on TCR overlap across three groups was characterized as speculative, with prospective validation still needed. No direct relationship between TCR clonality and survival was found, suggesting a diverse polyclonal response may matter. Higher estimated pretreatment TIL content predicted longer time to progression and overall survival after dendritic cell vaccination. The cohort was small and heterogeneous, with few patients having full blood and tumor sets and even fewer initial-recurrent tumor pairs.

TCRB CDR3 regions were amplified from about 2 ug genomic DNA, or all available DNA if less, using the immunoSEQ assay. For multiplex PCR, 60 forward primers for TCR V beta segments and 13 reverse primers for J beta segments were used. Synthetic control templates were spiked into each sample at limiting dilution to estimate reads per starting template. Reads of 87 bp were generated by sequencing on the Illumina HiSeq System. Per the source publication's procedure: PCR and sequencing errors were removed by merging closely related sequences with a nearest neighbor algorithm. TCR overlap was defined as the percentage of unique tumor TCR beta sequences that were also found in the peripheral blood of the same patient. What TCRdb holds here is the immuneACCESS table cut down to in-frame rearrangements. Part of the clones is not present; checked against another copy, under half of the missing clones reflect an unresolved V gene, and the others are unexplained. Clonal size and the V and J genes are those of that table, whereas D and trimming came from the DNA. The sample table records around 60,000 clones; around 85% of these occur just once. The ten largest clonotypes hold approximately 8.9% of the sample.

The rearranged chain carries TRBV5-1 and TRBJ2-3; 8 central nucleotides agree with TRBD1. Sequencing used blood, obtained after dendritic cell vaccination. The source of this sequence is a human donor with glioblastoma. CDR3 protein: CASSFQGAASTDTQYF. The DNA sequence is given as TGCGCCAGCAGCTTTCAGGGGGCGGCTAGCACAGATACGCAGTATTTT.